The rows below give T cell receptor beta chains drawn from one sample of a study of CD8 T cells in Susac syndrome. MiXCR was run by TCRdb on the immunoSEQ multiplex PCR reads, yielding one entry per CDR3 protein. The sample lists approximately 130,000 distinct CDR3 sequences, more than 75% occurring once. The sequencing sample was made of CD8+ T cells from PBMCs. Every receptor here comes from a human donor with multiple sclerosis. The conserved cysteine and the conserved F or W are not part of the CDR3 here.

V,J,CDR3
TRBV6-5,TRBJ2-1,ASRVGDEQF
TRBV29-1,TRBJ2-2,SVVENTGELF
TRBV27,TRBJ2-5,ASSLSWQQETQY
TRBV7-9,TRBJ2-7,ASSRKTGDEQY
TRBV16,TRBJ1-5,ASGERNQPQH
TRBV7-9,TRBJ1-1,ASSLDRAGLGEAF
TRBV5-1,TRBJ1-2,ASKPWTGDRFGYT
TRBV7-9,TRBJ1-1,ASSILEKLVAF
TRBV4-3,TRBJ2-1,ASSQDAGAPYNEQF
TRBV6-1,TRBJ1-2,ASSESLDGNYGYT
TRBV28,TRBJ2-2,ASHGLSMGGQGAPGELF
TRBV7-9,TRBJ1-4,ASSLRTGPTNEKLF
TRBV7-9,TRBJ1-1,ASSPQQAVHPEAF
TRBV12-3/TRBV12-4,TRBJ2-1,ASSLGFGREINEQF
TRBV20-1,TRBJ1-1,SARGTLNTEAF
TRBV29-1,TRBJ2-7,SVEGGAEGYEQY
TRBV13,TRBJ2-7,ASSLGLGGQPYEQY